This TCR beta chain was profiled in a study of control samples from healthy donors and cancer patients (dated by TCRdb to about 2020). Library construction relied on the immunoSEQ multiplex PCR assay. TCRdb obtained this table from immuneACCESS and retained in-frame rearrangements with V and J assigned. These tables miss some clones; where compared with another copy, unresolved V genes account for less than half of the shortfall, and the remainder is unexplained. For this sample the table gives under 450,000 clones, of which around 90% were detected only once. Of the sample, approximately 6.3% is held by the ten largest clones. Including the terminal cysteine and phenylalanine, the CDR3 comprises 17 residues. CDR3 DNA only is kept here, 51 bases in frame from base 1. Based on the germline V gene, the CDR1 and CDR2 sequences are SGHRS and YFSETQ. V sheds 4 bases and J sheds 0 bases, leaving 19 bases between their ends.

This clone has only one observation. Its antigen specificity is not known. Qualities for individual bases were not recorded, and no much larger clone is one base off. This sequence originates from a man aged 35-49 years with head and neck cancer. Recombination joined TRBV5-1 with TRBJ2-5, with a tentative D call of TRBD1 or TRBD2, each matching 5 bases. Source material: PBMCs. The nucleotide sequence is TGCGCCAGCAGCGTGGCCCGGGACGGCCGAAACCAAGAGACCCAGTACTTC. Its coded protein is CASSVARDGRNQETQYF.